This TCR beta chain was sequenced during a study of shared clonotypes between healthy human individuals. Notes on the study in general: The expectation was that sequencing depth would affect clonotype sharing among donors.

This CDR3 comprises 15 residues. From germline, CDR1 is MDHEN and CDR2 SYDVKM. Trimming stripped 0 bases from V and 0 bases from J, with 8 bases between. All donors qualified as healthy HIV-negative adults and had experienced no recent acute infections or vaccinations. A single count supports this clone. The antigen remains undetermined. Clones were sequenced by immunoSEQ multiplex PCR, and TCRdb holds only the in-frame ones, with some missing. This sample carries around 1.5 million clones, approximately 98% of them seen once, and the ten largest clones take about 0.4%. This TCR was sampled from a man between 25 and 39 years old in good health. Specimen: naive CD4+ T cells sorted from blood. Specified subset: CD45RA+ positively selected. The V gene is TRBV28, the J gene TRBJ1-1, with unresolved D. The CDR3 reads CASSLWGTLNTEAFF. Here the CDR3 DNA reads TGTGCCAGCAGTTTATGGGGCACCCTGAACACTGAAGCTTTCTTT. Combining the CDR3 with reference TRBV28 and TRBJ1-1 gives the whole variable domain DVKVTQSSRYLVKRTGEKVFLECVQDMDHENMFWYRQDPGLGLRLIYFSYDVKMKEKGDIPEGYSVSREKKERFSLILESASTNQTSMYLCASSLWGTLNTEAFFGQGTRLTVV.